Many counts were recorded for the clone carrying this T cell receptor beta chain. An end of the junction does not agree with germline; a read error may underlie this. Here immunoSEQ multiplex PCR was the method, and the copy in TCRdb shows in-frame clones only, minus some. Here the sample spans approximately 980,000 clones, approximately 80% being singletons. The entry originates in a study of shared clonotypes between healthy human individuals. Study in general: Three plates each covered CD4 naive and memory; CD8 naive two, CD8 memory one.

Sequenced: memory CD4+ T cells sorted from blood. Subset given: CD45RA-negative fraction. This receptor was obtained from a young man in good health.

For the CDR3, the DNA is TGTGCCAGCAGTAACTCTGGGGCCAACGTCCTGACTTTC. This encodes CASSNSGANVLTF. The chain combines TRBV6-5 with TRBJ2-6; D unresolved. The CDR3 has 13 residues. The germline V gene has CDR1 MNHEY and CDR2 SVGAGI.